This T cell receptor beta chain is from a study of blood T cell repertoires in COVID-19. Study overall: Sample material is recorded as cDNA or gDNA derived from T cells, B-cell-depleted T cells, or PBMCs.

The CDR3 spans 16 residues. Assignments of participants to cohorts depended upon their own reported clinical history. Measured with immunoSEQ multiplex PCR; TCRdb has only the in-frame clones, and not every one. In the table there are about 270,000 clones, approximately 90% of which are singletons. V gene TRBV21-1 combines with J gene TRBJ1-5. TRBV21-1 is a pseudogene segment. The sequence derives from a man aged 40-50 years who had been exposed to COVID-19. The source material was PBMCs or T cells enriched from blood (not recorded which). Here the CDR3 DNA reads TGTGCCAGCAGCAAAGACGAGGTTTACGGCAATCAGCCCCAGCATTTT. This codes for CASSKDEVYGNQPQHF.